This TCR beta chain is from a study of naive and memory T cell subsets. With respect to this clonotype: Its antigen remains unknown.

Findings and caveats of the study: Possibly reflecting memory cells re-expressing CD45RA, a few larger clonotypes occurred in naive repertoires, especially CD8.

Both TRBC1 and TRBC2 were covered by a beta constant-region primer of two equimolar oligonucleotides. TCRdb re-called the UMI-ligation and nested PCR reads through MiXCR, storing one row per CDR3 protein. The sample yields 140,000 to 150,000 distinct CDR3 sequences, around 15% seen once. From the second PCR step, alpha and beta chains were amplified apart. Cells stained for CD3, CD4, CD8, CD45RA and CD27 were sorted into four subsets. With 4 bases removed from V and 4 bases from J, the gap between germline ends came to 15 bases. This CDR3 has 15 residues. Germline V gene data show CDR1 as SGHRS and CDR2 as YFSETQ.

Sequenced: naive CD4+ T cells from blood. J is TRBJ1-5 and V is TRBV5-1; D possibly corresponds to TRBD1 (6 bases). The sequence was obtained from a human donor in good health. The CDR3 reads CASSPVGGANQPQHF. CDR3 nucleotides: TGCGCCAGCAGCCCGGTGGGGGGCGCGAATCAGCCCCAGCATTTT.